A single sample is the source of the 28 T cell receptor beta chains below, sequenced in a study of metastatic and nonmetastatic thyroid tumors. TCRdb re-analyzed the PCR reads using MiXCR. The sample has over 25,000 clones, approximately 11% seen once. No treatment had been given to any patient before thyroid surgery. The sequenced material came from blood. Receptor source: a female donor with papillary thyroid cancer or a benign thyroid nodule (not recorded which). Some clones in this sample may be carry-over from other donors' samples.

This clone was seen more than once but under ten times. This chain connects TRBV6-1 to TRBJ1-6, with 7 nucleotides matching TRBD1. Trimming removed 2 bases from V and 5 bases from J; junction bases left unmatched: 9. Germline V gene lookup returns CDR1 MNHNS and CDR2 SASEGT. The CDR3 contains 17 residues. The CDR3 here is CASSENLGDSHNSPLHF. Here the CDR3 DNA reads TGTGCCAGCAGTGAAAATTTGGGGGACAGCCATAATTCACCCCTCCACTTT.

In its sample, this clone was seen many times. The chain carries TRBV20-1 and TRBJ2-7, with 9 bases identical to TRBD2. J lost 2 bases, V lost 4 bases, and 0 bases had no gene match. The germline gives CDR1 DFQATT, CDR2 SNEGSKA (reference sequence). The CDR3 loop spans 12 amino acids. CDR3 sequence: CSATSGTYEQYF. In nucleotides, the CDR3 is TGCAGTGCTACTAGCGGGACCTACGAGCAGTACTTC.

Ten or more counts support this clone. The CDR3 sequence is CASSYEHGDNEQFF. The CDR3 nucleotides read TGTGCCAGCAGTTACGAACACGGGGACAATGAGCAGTTCTTC. The rearrangement joins TRBV6-5 to TRBJ2-1; TRBD2 might be the D (5 bases). The V gene lost 2 bases and the J gene lost 5 bases, with 10 bases spanning the gap. The germline V gene encodes CDR1 MNHEY and CDR2 SVGAGI. This CDR3 comprises 14 residues.

This clone was observed at least ten times. The chain recombines TRBV3-1 with TRBJ2-7, with 7 bases that match TRBD2. The length of the CDR3 is 14 residues. Germline CDR1 and CDR2: LGHDT and YNNKEL (reference sequence). V lost 4 bases and J lost 2; bases outside the gene matches: 5. DNA for the CDR3: TGTGCCAGCAGCCCCCGGGAGGCGACCTACGAGCAGTACTTC. It is translated as CASSPREATYEQYF.

This clone ranks as medium-sized. This chain uses TRBV6-1 with TRBJ2-7, with 7 bases that match TRBD1. Germline V gene sequence: CDR1 MNHNS, CDR2 SASEGT. Trimming removed 3 bases from V and 1 base from J; junction bases left unmatched: 15. The CDR3 runs to 18 residues. CDR3 nucleotide sequence: TGTGCCAGCAGTGACCGGACAGGATGGGTGGCCGCTTCCTACGAGCAGTACTTC. Translated, it gives CASSDRTGWVAASYEQYF.

This clone was observed many times. In DNA, the CDR3 is TGTGCCAGCTCACCACCAAATGACCATGAGCAGTTCTTC. Amino acids: CASSPPNDHEQFF. The rearrangement joins TRBV18 to TRBJ2-1; D not certain. The germline V gene has CDR1 KGHSH and CDR2 LQKENI. V dropped 0 bases and J dropped 8 bases, with 8 bases sitting between them. This CDR3 is 13 amino acids long.

This clone is medium-sized in the sample. The V and J genes are TRBV11-2 and TRBJ2-2, with 10 bases aligning to TRBD2. Trimming took 2 bases from V and 1 from J; bases not matched to a gene: 1. Germline V lookup: CDR1 SGHAT, CDR2 FQNNGV. CDR3 length: 16 residues. CDR3 nucleotide sequence: TGTGCCAGCAGCTTATGGACTAGCGGGAACACCGGGGAGCTGTTTTTT. Protein product: CASSLWTSGNTGELFF.

This clone is termed medium-sized. The rearrangement joins TRBV6-5 to TRBJ2-3; TRBD2 matches at 8 bases. J lost 7 bases, V lost 2 bases, and 2 bases had no gene match. Germline assignment: CDR1 MNHEY and CDR2 SVGAGI. The CDR3 runs 13 residues. CDR3 in DNA: TGTGCCAGCAGTTACAGCGGGGGAAATACGCAGTATTTT. Translating it yields CASSYSGGNTQYF.

This clone was seen many times. The chain is built from TRBV6-6 and TRBJ2-5, with a possible D match to TRBD1 (6 bases). Trimming took off 1 base at V and 4 bases at J, with 13 bases between the two ends. This CDR3 contains 15 residues. Germline lookup yields CDR1 MNHNY and CDR2 SVGAGI (reference sequence). CDR3 protein: CASSYLGARGETQYF. In nucleotides, the CDR3 is TGTGCCAGCAGTTACTTGGGGGCTCGGGGAGAGACCCAGTACTTC.

This clone occurred many times. The V call is TRBV30, the J call TRBJ2-3; D is possibly TRBD1 (5 bases). Germline loops: CDR1 GTSNPN, CDR2 SVGIG (reference sequence). The CDR3 runs to 15 residues. V was clipped by 2 bases and J by 1 base, with 13 bases between them. CDR3 DNA sequence: TGTGCCTGGAGTTTCCGACTGGGGCGCACAGATACGCAGTATTTT. As protein: CAWSFRLGRTDTQYF. Supplemented by reference TRBV30 and TRBJ2-3, the full variable domain reads SQTIHQWPATLVQPVGSPLSLECTVEGTSNPNLYWYRQAAGRGLQLLFYSVGIGQISSEVPQNLSASRPQDRQFILSSKKLLLSDSGFYLCAWSFRLGRTDTQYFGPGTRLTVL.

This clone appeared many times. The chain combines TRBV11-3 with TRBJ1-2; 7 nucleotides agree with TRBD1. CDR1 is SGHNT, CDR2 YENEEA, per germline. The CDR3 is 15 amino acids. Trimming at V came to 0 bases and at J to 6 bases, leaving 7 bases not matched to a gene. CDR3 region: CASSLDGRDRNGYTF. The CDR3, as DNA: TGTGCCAGCAGCTTAGATGGCCGGGACAGAAATGGCTACACCTTC.

This clone was found many times. The gene calls are TRBV5-4 and TRBJ1-1; tentative D call: TRBD1 (5 bases). Germline V gene sequence: CDR1 SGHNT, CDR2 YYREEE (reference sequence). Trimming took 2 bases from V and 7 from J, leaving 15 bases between them. The CDR3 length is 14 residues. The CDR3 loop reads CASSFGTSGGEAFF. The CDR3 region has the DNA TGTGCCAGCAGCTTCGGGACTTCGGGGGGTGAAGCTTTCTTT.

The chain employs TRBV5-1 and TRBJ2-3; 11 bases align to TRBD1. The V segment lost 1 base and the J segment 3 bases; nucleotides outside the gene matches: 7. The CDR3 sequence is 17 residues long. CDR1 and CDR2 (germline): SGHRS, YFSETQ. CDR3 loop: CASSLSVGQGATDTQYF. CDR3 sequence (DNA): TGCGCCAGCAGCTTGTCCGTCGGACAGGGGGCGACAGATACGCAGTATTTT.

This clone was seen at least ten times. The chain is built from TRBV6-1 and TRBJ1-5; D possibly corresponds to TRBD1 (5 bases). CDR3 length: 14 residues. The V and J ends lost 8 bases and 4 bases respectively, with 15 bases between them. The germline V gene has CDR1 MNHNS and CDR2 SASEGT. The CDR3 nucleotides are TGTGCCAGCTGCCGACGGGGGACTAATCAGCCCCAGCATTTT. Its protein is CASCRRGTNQPQHF.

This clone was seen only a few times. The chain recombines TRBV6-1 with TRBJ2-7; D may be TRBD2 (5 bases). This CDR3 is 12 amino acids long. V was shortened by 6 bases and J by 5 bases, with 11 bases between the two germline ends. Germline V gene lookup returns CDR1 MNHNS and CDR2 SASEGT. The chain's CDR3 is CASRPRGDEQYF. The CDR3 nucleotides read TGTGCCAGCAGGCCCCGGGGAGACGAGCAGTACTTC.

This clone turned up a few times. Other DNA sequences from this sample encode an identical CDR3 as well. The chain combines TRBV30 with TRBJ2-5; the D is unclear. The germline V gene has CDR1 GTSNPN and CDR2 SVGIG (reference sequence). CDR3 length: 11 amino acids. V dropped 2 bases and J dropped 1 base, with 2 bases sitting between them. The DNA of the CDR3 is TGTGCCTGGAGTATCCAAGAGACCCAGTACTTC. This encodes CAWSIQETQYF.

This sequence joins TRBV11-1 and TRBJ2-1, with TRBD1 matching 7 bases. The V gene end was trimmed by 6 bases and the J gene end by 4 bases; junction bases not matched to a gene: 9. The CDR3 consists of 15 residues. The germline V gene encodes CDR1 SGHAT and CDR2 FQDESV (reference sequence). DNA for the CDR3: TGTGCCAGCAGTCCAGGGGGAAGTACATACAATGAGCAGTTCTTC. Amino acid sequence: CASSPGGSTYNEQFF.

This clone showed up many times. The chain joins TRBV6-6 to TRBJ2-5, with TRBD1 matching over 9 bases. After removal of 0 bases from V and 5 bases from J, the junction contained 4 bases not matched to a gene. Germline CDR1 reads MNHNY; CDR2 reads SVGAGI (reference sequence). The CDR3 spans 15 residues. In DNA, the CDR3 is TGTGCCAGCAGTTACTCTGGACAGGGGAGGGAGACCCAGTACTTC. Protein: CASSYSGQGRETQYF.

The table lists this clone with a few counts. The chain couples TRBV28 to TRBJ1-2; TRBD1 matches 12 bases. This CDR3 spans 16 amino acids. The germline CDR1 and CDR2 sequences are MDHEN and SYDVKM. V was clipped by 7 bases and J by 2 bases; unmatched bases: 8. Written as DNA, the CDR3 is TGTGCCAGCACCCAGGGACAGGGGGCGCGGAACTATGGCTACACCTTC. Translating it yields CASTQGQGARNYGYTF.

This clone appeared many times. CDR3 nucleotide sequence: TGCGCCAGCAGTGACTTAGCGGGAGGGCCAACCGGCCACGAGCAGTACTTC. It translates to CASSDLAGGPTGHEQYF. The V call is TRBV10-2, the J call TRBJ2-7; TRBD2 aligns across 11 bases. The germline CDR1 and CDR2 sequences are WSHSY and SAAADI. CDR3 length: 17 amino acids. V was pared by 3 bases and J by 5 bases, with 12 bases of the junction left unmatched.

The chain couples TRBV27 to TRBJ1-1, with D perhaps TRBD1 (6 bases). Germline V gene sequence: CDR1 MNHEY, CDR2 SMNVEV (reference sequence). V was cut by 5 bases and J by 5 bases, with 18 bases left in between. The CDR3 sequence is 15 residues long. The CDR3 DNA follows: TGTGCCAGCAGTCCTCAGGTTAGGGGGAGAACTGAAGCTTTCTTT. Amino acid sequence: CASSPQVRGRTEAFF.

This clone showed up many times. A single base separates this from a much larger clone, so it may be a read error. The chain is built from TRBV6-2 or TRBV6-3 and TRBJ2-7; D may correspond to TRBD1 or TRBD2 (5 bases each). V was clipped by 8 bases and J by 5 bases, with 19 bases between them. Looked up from germline, CDR1 is MNHEY and CDR2 is SVGEGT. The CDR3 consists of 14 residues. CDR3 residues: CASGPVRGFDEQYF. The CDR3 nucleotides are TGTGCCAGCGGTCCCGTGAGGGGCTTCGACGAGCAGTACTTC.

This clone has at least ten counts. This sequence joins TRBV6-4 and TRBJ2-1; D is possibly TRBD2 (6 bases). The V end lost 0 bases, the J end lost 7 bases, and 16 bases lay between the germline ends. CDR1 is MRHNA and CDR2 is SNTAGT in the germline V gene. The CDR3 is 16 residues long. CDR3 region: CASSDSVEGPGNEQFF. In DNA form, the CDR3 reads TGTGCCAGCAGTGACTCCGTGGAGGGCCCGGGAAATGAGCAGTTCTTC.

Regarding this clone: Its ends do not fully match the called genes, so a read error is possible. Other DNA sequences in this sample translate to the same CDR3. The gene calls are TRBV6-1 and TRBJ2-2, with 9 bases that match TRBD1. The CDR3 contains 14 residues. The germline V gene has CDR1 MNHNS and CDR2 SASEGT. CDR3: CASSRTGETGELFF. In nucleotides, the CDR3 is TGTGCTAGCAGTCGGACAGGGGAAACCGGGGAGCTGTTTTTT.

This clone has at least ten counts. The chain carries TRBV30 and TRBJ1-3; the D gene is possibly TRBD1 (5 bases). The CDR3 is 14 amino acids. V was pared by 2 bases and J by 5 bases, with 13 bases between. The germline V gene encodes CDR1 GTSNPN and CDR2 SVGIG (reference sequence). CDR3 loop: CAWSIPDRRNTIYF. CDR3 sequence (DNA): TGTGCCTGGAGTATTCCCGACAGAAGAAACACCATATATTTT.

This clone was counted ten times or more. The rearrangement uses TRBV12-3 or TRBV12-4 and TRBJ1-2; perhaps TRBD1 as D (5 bases). V shed 3 bases and J shed 3 bases, with 20 bases lying between them. The CDR3 is made up of 17 amino acids. The CDR3, as DNA: TGTGCCAGCAGTTTGGAGGGGTTAGTCCTTTCGGACTATGGCTACACCTTC. It encodes CASSLEGLVLSDYGYTF.

This clone was counted at least ten times. The V and J genes are TRBV7-6 and TRBJ2-3; TRBD2 aligns across 7 bases. With 5 bases clipped from V and 4 bases from J, the junction kept 3 bases outside the gene matches. CDR3 size: 13 residues. CDR1 is SGHVS, CDR2 FNYEAQ, per germline. The CDR3 loop reads CASSRGEADTQYF. The DNA of the CDR3 is TGTGCCAGCAGCCGGGGGGAAGCAGATACGCAGTATTTT.

Points on this clone: Its ends do not fully match the called genes, so a read error is possible. The chain links TRBV20-1 to TRBJ2-7; 9 bases fit TRBD1. This CDR3 has 16 residues. Germline CDR1 reads DFQATT; CDR2 reads SNEGSKA (reference sequence). In nucleotides, the CDR3 is TGCAGTGCTAGAGAGAGGGAAGGTCACAGGGGGCATGAGCATTACTTC. Protein: CSAREREGHRGHEHYF.